This T cell receptor (beta chain) was sequenced during a study of molecular identifiers for immune sequencing clone quantification. TCRdb re-called the PCR reads with MiXCR, one entry per CDR3 protein. This table has about 510,000 distinct CDR3 sequences, about a quarter appearing once. General observations from the study: Jurkat TCR RNA from one cell was spiked into 1 million or so naive cells, and it was reportedly detectable there.

The V gene lost 6 bases and the J gene lost 1 base, with 17 bases spanning the gap. The CDR3 loop spans 16 amino acids. Germline CDR1 and CDR2: MNHEY and SMNVEV (reference sequence). Naive CD8 T cell sorting was performed on the CD8+CD4-CCR7+CD45RA+ phenotype. On this clonotype: Its antigen is not identified. Since a much larger clone is just one base distant, this may be a read error.

This receptor was taken from a human donor in good health. Some libraries in this study had Jurkat cell RNA spiked in. The sequencing input was naive CD8+ T cells from blood, with Jurkat cell RNA spiked in. As for subset: FACS-sorted CD8+CD4-CCR7+CD45RA+ naive T cells. This chain uses TRBV27 with TRBJ2-3, with no clear D. As DNA, the CDR3 is TGTGCCAGCAGATTCCACCACACAACTCGCACAGATACGCAGTATTTT. It is translated as CASRFHHTTRTDTQYF.